Each of the 27 T cell receptor beta chains below was sequenced from the same sample in a study of blood T cell repertoires in COVID-19. Libraries were prepared by immunoSEQ multiplex PCR; TCRdb keeps only in-frame clonotypes and omits some of them. Here the sample spans about 190,000 clones, around 84% being singletons. The specimen sequenced was peripheral blood. The receptors stem from a man aged 25 to 40 with active or convalescent COVID-19.

This chain links TRBV2 with TRBJ1-5, with a tentative D call TRBD1 (6 bases). The length of the CDR3 is 14 residues. V lost 8 bases to trimming and J lost 2 bases, with 13 bases between them. Germline V gene data show CDR1 as SNHLY and CDR2 as FYNNEI. The CDR3 DNA sequence: TGTGCCAGCCAGTTACAGGGAGGCAATCAGCCCCAGCATTTT. Translating gives CASQLQGGNQPQHF.

The rearrangement uses TRBV19 and TRBJ1-2; 8 positions match TRBD1. Germline V gene lookup returns CDR1 LNHDA and CDR2 SQIVND (reference sequence). The CDR3 covers 15 residues. Unmatched junction bases numbered 9, after V lost 7 bases and J lost 2 bases. The CDR3 DNA is TGTGCCAGTAATCCCCAGGGGGCGTCCAACTATGGCTACACCTTC. Residues: CASNPQGASNYGYTF.

The V call is TRBV12-5, the J call TRBJ2-1; D is ambiguous. V was trimmed by 1 base and J by 6 bases, leaving 7 bases between them. The CDR3 length is 13 residues. From germline, CDR1 is LGHNT and CDR2 FRNRAP. In nucleotides, the CDR3 is TGTGCTAGTGGTTTGGCCTCGGGCAATGAGCAGTTCTTC. Amino acids: CASGLASGNEQFF.

This sequence joins TRBV3-1 (or the pseudogene TRBV3-2) and TRBJ2-3, with 7 nucleotides matching TRBD1. The germline V gene has CDR1 LGHDT and CDR2 YNNKEL (reference sequence). The junction had 3 bases not matched to a gene; V was cut back by 3 bases and J by 0 bases. The CDR3 loop spans 15 amino acids. The DNA for the CDR3 is TGTGCCAGCAGCCAGTGGGACAGTAGCACAGATACGCAGTATTTT. Translated: CASSQWDSSTDTQYF.

The genes are TRBV19 and TRBJ1-6, with TRBD1 identical over 8 bases. The CDR3 extends over 14 amino acids. Germline-derived CDR1 and CDR2 are LNHDA and SQIVND (reference sequence). The J segment lost 11 bases and the V segment lost 3 bases, leaving 6 bases of the junction unmatched. CDR3 sequence (DNA): TGTGCCAGTAGTATGCAGGGGGCTGGAACACCCCTCCACTTT. It yields the protein CASSMQGAGTPLHF.

At least ten counts were recorded for this clone. This rearrangement joins TRBV6-6 to TRBJ2-7; TRBD1 might be the D (6 bases). The CDR3 is made up of 11 amino acids. V was pared by 5 bases and J by 4 bases, with 6 bases between. Germline assignment: CDR1 MNHNY and CDR2 SVGAGI (reference sequence). The CDR3: CASSGQYEQYF. In DNA form, the CDR3 reads TGTGCCAGCAGTGGACAGTACGAGCAGTACTTC.

The chain uses TRBV2 and TRBJ1-6; D possibly corresponds to TRBD1 (5 bases). V was pared by 3 bases and J by 6 bases, with 12 bases between. The CDR3 covers 15 residues. Germline V gene sequence: CDR1 SNHLY, CDR2 FYNNEI. CDR3 amino acids: CASSDTGFLNSPLHF. In DNA form, the CDR3 reads TGTGCCAGCAGTGATACAGGCTTTCTTAATTCACCCCTCCACTTT.

The V call is TRBV3-1 (or the pseudogene TRBV3-2), the J call TRBJ2-1, with D unresolved. CDR3 length: 13 residues. Germline-derived CDR1 and CDR2 are LGHDT and YNNKEL (reference sequence). The V end was cut by 6 bases, the J end by 6 bases, with 12 bases between. The CDR3 sequence is CASSPQALNEQFF. The DNA for the CDR3 is TGTGCCAGCAGTCCTCAGGCCCTCAATGAGCAGTTCTTC.

This rearrangement joins TRBV9 to TRBJ2-1, with 8 positions matching TRBD2. The CDR3 loop spans 17 amino acids. CDR1 and CDR2 (germline): SGDLS, YYNGEE. The junction had 11 bases not matched to a gene; V was cut back by 3 bases and J by 3 bases. The CDR3 loop reads CASSDEGSGMHYNEQFF. The CDR3, as DNA: TGTGCCAGCAGCGACGAGGGTAGCGGGATGCACTACAATGAGCAGTTCTTC.

In DNA form, the CDR3 reads TGTGCCAGCAGTTTCGGGGGGTTCTGTGGAAACACCATATATTTT. The encoded protein is CASSFGGFCGNTIYF. This chain connects TRBV28 to TRBJ1-3; weak D call: TRBD1 (5 bases). The CDR3 length is 15 residues. The V end was cut by 3 bases, the J end by 3 bases, with 12 bases between. Germline CDR1 MDHEN, CDR2 SYDVKM.

This rearrangement joins TRBV11-2 to TRBJ1-2; D is undetermined. Deletions cut 0 bases from V and 2 bases from J, with 7 bases between. The CDR3 runs to 14 residues. Germline V CDR1 and CDR2: SGHAT, FQNNGV. The CDR3 loop reads CASSLDWQNYGYTF. The DNA of the CDR3 is TGTGCCAGCAGCTTAGACTGGCAGAACTATGGCTACACCTTC.

This clone was seen a single time. The chain employs TRBV28 and TRBJ1-6; TRBD1 might be the D (5 bases). This CDR3 has 14 residues. Looked up from germline, CDR1 is MDHEN and CDR2 is SYDVKM. With 2 bases removed from V and 10 bases from J, the gap between germline ends came to 12 bases. The CDR3 DNA reads TGTGCCAGCAGTTTAAGCCAGGGAGGATCACCCCTCCACTTT. Translated, it gives CASSLSQGGSPLHF.

The rearrangement joins TRBV10-1 to TRBJ1-5; D unresolved. Trimming shortened V by 8 bases and J by 5 bases, and 13 bases separated the two germline ends. Germline assignment: CDR1 WNHNN and CDR2 SYGVQD (reference sequence). CDR3 length: 13 amino acids. CDR3 DNA sequence: TGCGCCAGCTCCGCGGCAGACTATCAGCCCCAGCATTTT. Translated, it gives CASSAADYQPQHF.

This clone was seen a single time. This chain joins TRBV4-3 and TRBJ1-2; maybe TRBD1 (6 bases). Trimming took 2 bases from V and 4 from J, leaving 14 bases between them. Germline lookup yields CDR1 LGHNA and CDR2 YSLEER. CDR3 length equals 15 residues. CDR3 DNA: TGCGCCAGCAGCCAACGCCGAGGGGGAAGCTATGGCTACACCTTC. It encodes CASSQRRGGSYGYTF.

CDR3 sequence: CASSYWGPRNTEAFF. The CDR3 nucleotides are TGTGCCAGCAGTTACTGGGGCCCGCGGAACACTGAAGCTTTCTTT. The chain carries TRBV6-5 and TRBJ1-1; tentative D call: TRBD1 (5 bases). The germline CDR1 and CDR2 sequences are MNHEY and SVGAGI. The CDR3 extends over 15 amino acids. V was pared by 1 base and J by 1 base, with 10 bases between.

The chain links TRBV3-1 (or the pseudogene TRBV3-2) to TRBJ1-1; 7 nucleotides agree with TRBD1. CDR1 is LGHDT, CDR2 YNNKEL, per germline (reference sequence). There are 16 residues in the CDR3. The ends lost 4 bases at V and 0 bases at J; junction bases unmatched: 8. CDR3 protein: CASSPRTGLMNTEAFF. The DNA for the CDR3 is TGTGCCAGCAGCCCCAGGACAGGACTAATGAACACTGAAGCTTTCTTT.

Only a few counts were recorded for this clone. This chain links TRBV19 with TRBJ1-6; 7 bases fit TRBD1. CDR3 size: 16 residues. The V gene's germline CDR1 is LNHDA and CDR2 SQIVND (reference sequence). Trimming at V came to 7 bases and at J to 8 bases, leaving 14 bases not matched to a gene. The DNA for the CDR3 is TGTGCCAGTACTAGGGGTCCGACAGGGTGGGATTCACCCCTCCACTTT. It specifies CASTRGPTGWDSPLHF. The full variable domain, completed using reference TRBV19 and TRBJ1-6, is DGGITQSPKYLFRKEGQNVTLSCEQNLNHDAMYWYRQDPGQGLRLIYYSQIVNDFQKGDIAEGYSVSREKKESFPLTVTSAQKNPTAFYLCASTRGPTGWDSPLHFGNGTRLTVT.

The V and J genes are TRBV5-1 and TRBJ2-1; the match to TRBD2 covers 10 bases. This CDR3 contains 16 residues. V lost 4 bases to trimming and J lost 6 bases; unmatched junction nucleotides: 10. Germline V gene data show CDR1 as SGHRS and CDR2 as YFSETQ. CDR3 in amino acids: CASSPPLAGVSNEQFF. The CDR3 DNA reads TGCGCCAGCAGCCCCCCCCTAGCGGGAGTGTCCAATGAGCAGTTCTTC.

The chain links TRBV9 to TRBJ2-1; 12 bases line up with TRBD2. The CDR3 spans 16 residues. Germline-derived CDR1 and CDR2 are SGDLS and YYNGEE. With 4 bases clipped from V and 7 bases from J, the junction kept 9 bases outside the gene matches. The CDR3 coding sequence is TGTGCCAGCAGCCCTCGGACTAGCGGGGTCGGTAATGAGCAGTTCTTC. Translating it yields CASSPRTSGVGNEQFF.

This rearrangement joins TRBV28 to TRBJ1-1, with 9 nucleotides matching TRBD1. V was clipped by 6 bases and J by 2 bases; unmatched bases: 4. Germline CDR1 and CDR2: MDHEN and SYDVKM. This CDR3 spans 14 amino acids. The CDR3 DNA sequence: TGTGCCAGCAGGTTACAGGGGGCTAACACTGAAGCTTTCTTT. Amino acid sequence: CASRLQGANTEAFF.

The genes are TRBV6-5 and TRBJ2-5, with D maybe TRBD2 (5 bases). V was pared by 2 bases and J by 7 bases, with 11 bases between. Germline CDR1 MNHEY, CDR2 SVGAGI. The CDR3 spans 13 residues. The DNA for the CDR3 is TGTGCCAGCAGTTACGCACTAGATGGGACCCAGTACTTC. Translation gives CASSYALDGTQYF.

V is TRBV10-3 and J is TRBJ2-7; 7 positions agree with TRBD1. CDR1 and CDR2 (germline): ENHRY, SYGVKD. V dropped 11 bases and J dropped 3; count of bases not matched to a gene: 16. This CDR3 spans 15 amino acids. In DNA, the CDR3 is TGTGCCCCGCAGAACAGGGGCGCTTCTCTCTACGAGCAGTACGTC. It encodes CAPQNRGASLYEQYV.

V usage is TRBV2 and J usage is TRBJ2-5; 14 bases match TRBD2. This CDR3 is built from 16 residues. CDR1 is SNHLY and CDR2 is FYNNEI in the germline V gene. V lost 9 bases to trimming and J lost 0 bases; unmatched junction nucleotides: 6. CDR3: CARLRTSGGYQETQYF. In DNA, the CDR3 is TGTGCCAGATTGCGGACTAGCGGGGGGTACCAAGAGACCCAGTACTTC.

The rearrangement uses TRBV16 and TRBJ1-6; the D gene is possibly TRBD1 (6 bases). The CDR3 spans 15 residues. V dropped 0 bases and J dropped 10 bases, with 13 bases sitting between them. Germline V CDR1 and CDR2: KGHSY, FQNENV. CDR3 nucleotide sequence: TGTGCCAGCAGCCAATCGGGGGCAGGGCGATCACCCCTCCACTTT. It translates to CASSQSGAGRSPLHF.

The chain employs TRBV24-1 and TRBJ2-3; 8 bases line up with TRBD1. This CDR3 is built from 17 residues. The ends lost 0 bases at V and 3 bases at J; junction bases unmatched: 7. The germline V gene has CDR1 KGHDR and CDR2 SFDVKD. For the CDR3, the DNA is TGTGCCACCAGTGATTTGGCGGACAGGGAGGTGACAGATACGCAGTATTTT. Its translation: CATSDLADREVTDTQYF.

This chain joins TRBV27 and TRBJ1-4; D might be TRBD1 (6 bases). Germline loops: CDR1 MNHEY, CDR2 SMNVEV (reference sequence). Trimming removed 6 bases from V and 0 bases from J, with 11 bases in between. There are 15 residues in the CDR3. The CDR3: CASRGEGATNEKLFF. The CDR3 coding sequence is TGTGCCAGCAGGGGGGAGGGGGCAACTAATGAAAAACTGTTTTTT. Full variable domain (outside the CDR3, taken from reference TRBV27 and TRBJ1-4): EAQVTQNPRYLITVTGKKLTVTCSQNMNHEYMSWYRQDPGLGLRQIYYSMNVEVTDKGDVPEGYKVSRKEKRNFPLILESPSPNQTSLYFCASRGEGATNEKLFFGSGTQLSVL.

The rearrangement uses TRBV5-1 and TRBJ2-5; the match to TRBD2 covers 8 bases. V lost 1 base, J lost 4 bases, and 3 bases stayed unmatched. This CDR3 has 14 amino acids. Germline V gene data show CDR1 as SGHRS and CDR2 as YFSETQ. This CDR3 reads CASSLREGGETQYF. CDR3 sequence (DNA): TGCGCCAGCAGCTTGCGGGAGGGAGGAGAGACCCAGTACTTC. Full variable domain (remainder filled in from reference TRBV5-1 and TRBJ2-5): KAGVTQTPRYLIKTRGQQVTLSCSPISGHRSVSWYQQTPGQGLQFLFEYFSETQRNKGNFPGRFSGRQFSNSRSEMNVSTLELGDSALYLCASSLREGGETQYFGPGTRLLVL.